This TCR beta chain was obtained from a study of T cells in Graves' hyperthyroidism and ophthalmopathy. Findings and limits, study-wide: Ophthalmopathy was predicted by the model a median of roughly 6.6 months ahead of onset. Stable hyperthyroidism and ophthalmopathy were separated using 13 V-J signatures.

There are many counts of this clonotype. The antigen is undetermined. What was amplified from RNA transcripts were TCR beta CDR3 regions. HTBI primers were the set used in a first-round RT-PCR of the TCR CDR3. TCRdb redid the calling of the multiplex PCR reads with MiXCR, one entry per CDR3 protein. The sample includes around 400,000 distinct CDR3 sequences, just under 25% seen only once; the top ten take 73%. Investigators excluded patients with uncontrolled infection, other autoimmune disease, pregnancy or lactation. The CDR3 loop spans 11 amino acids. The germline V and J ends were trimmed by 1 base and 6 bases, with 6 bases remaining between them. CDR1 and CDR2 from the germline V gene are GTSNPN and SVGIG (reference sequence).

The source of this sequence is a man aged 45 to 65 with Graves' hyperthyroidism. The sample consisted of blood. V and J are TRBV30 and TRBJ1-1; D call uncertain. CDR3 amino acids: CAWSAEAEAFF. The CDR3 bases are TGTGCCTGGAGTGCAGAGGCTGAAGCTTTCTTT.